Presented here are 14 T cell receptor beta chains from one specimen sequenced in a study of breast tumors, draining lymph nodes, adjacent tissues. TCRdb recomputed calls from the multiplex PCR reads with MiXCR, one row per CDR3 protein. Counted here are 20,000 or so distinct CDR3 sequences, roughly 50% occurring once; the ten biggest clones make up 7.8%. Sequencing was done on a sample of breast tumor tissue. The receptors shown here come from a female donor with breast cancer. Some clones in this sample may be carry-over from other donors' samples.

The chain is built from TRBV13 and TRBJ2-1, with TRBD2 matching over 11 bases. Germline V gene sequence: CDR1 PRHDT, CDR2 FYEKMQ (reference sequence). J was trimmed by 0 bases and V by 4 bases; bases with no gene match: 8. This CDR3 contains 18 residues. The CDR3 loop is CASSSGTSGGSSYNEQFF. DNA for the CDR3: TGTGCCAGCAGCTCAGGGACTAGCGGTGGGAGCTCCTACAATGAGCAGTTCTTC.

V gene TRBV7-2 combines with J gene TRBJ2-7; 7 bases fit TRBD1. CDR1 is SGHTA, CDR2 FQGNSA, per germline. This CDR3 contains 14 residues. With V trimmed by 1 base and J by 2 bases, 2 bases remained unmatched. This chain's CDR3 is CASSLVGQTYEQYF. The CDR3 region has the DNA TGTGCCAGCAGCTTAGTGGGACAGACCTACGAGCAGTACTTC.

This chain joins TRBV29-1 and TRBJ1-1, with TRBD1 matching 10 bases. Germline CDR1 is SQVTM and CDR2 is ANQGSEA. V trimming: 4 bases; J trimming: 3 bases; junction bases outside the gene matches: 8. CDR3 size: 15 residues. CDR3 residues: CSVGTGTGVDTEAFF. CDR3 nucleotides: TGCAGCGTTGGGACCGGGACAGGGGTGGACACTGAAGCTTTCTTT.

The V and J genes are TRBV11-1 and TRBJ2-1; 14 nucleotides align to TRBD2. CDR3 length equals 16 residues. The J segment lost 10 bases and the V segment lost 5 bases, leaving 10 bases of the junction unmatched. CDR1 is SGHAT, CDR2 FQDESV, per germline (reference sequence). The CDR3 loop reads CASSRLGLAGGREQFF. CDR3 nucleotides: TGTGCCAGCAGCCGACTCGGACTAGCGGGAGGCCGGGAGCAGTTCTTC. Full variable domain (outside the CDR3, taken from reference TRBV11-1 and TRBJ2-1): EAEVAQSPRYKITEKSQAVAFWCDPISGHATLYWYRQILGQGPELLVQFQDESVVDDSQLPKDRFSAERLKGVDSTLKIQPAELGDSAMYLCASSRLGLAGGREQFFGPGTRLTVL.

In its sample, this clonotype was seen many times. The chain combines TRBV28 with TRBJ2-3; 16 nucleotides align to TRBD2. Germline values: CDR1 MDHEN, CDR2 SYDVKM. CDR3 length: 17 residues. V was clipped by 3 bases and J by 3 bases; unmatched bases: 3. The CDR3 protein is CASSLGTSGRVTDTQYF. For the CDR3, the DNA is TGTGCCAGCAGTTTGGGGACTAGCGGGAGGGTAACAGATACGCAGTATTTT.

This rearrangement joins TRBV7-9 to TRBJ2-3; 7 nucleotides align to TRBD2. This CDR3 spans 14 amino acids. In germline, CDR1 is SEHNR, CDR2 FQNEAQ (reference sequence). Trimming cost V 8 bases and J 1 base; bases outside gene matches: 6. The DNA of the CDR3 is TGTGCCAGCGTTCTAGCGGCAGGCACAGATACGCAGTATTTT. Its protein product is CASVLAAGTDTQYF.

The chain employs TRBV20-1 and TRBJ1-2, with 8 positions matching TRBD1. The trim removed 3 bases at V and 7 bases at J, leaving 16 bases unmatched. CDR1 is DFQATT and CDR2 is SNEGSKA in the germline V gene (reference sequence). CDR3 length equals 16 residues. CDR3 DNA sequence: TGCAGTGCTAGCGGAGCTTTGACAGGGGAAACGAGTGGCTACACCTTC. This sequence encodes CSASGALTGETSGYTF.

This clonotype was seen ten or more times. The V and J genes are TRBV20-1 and TRBJ2-5; TRBD1 might be the D (6 bases). This CDR3 has 13 amino acids. Germline CDR1 is DFQATT and CDR2 is SNEGSKA (reference sequence). The CDR3 region is CGLQQGWGETQYF. The CDR3 nucleotides are TGCGGATTACAACAGGGCTGGGGGGAGACCCAGTACTTC.

This clonotype occurred many times. V is TRBV11-3 and J is TRBJ2-7, with 10 bases lining up with TRBD1. Trimming at V came to 2 bases and at J to 1 base, leaving 5 bases not matched to a gene. Germline V gives CDR1 SGHNT, CDR2 YENEEA. This CDR3 is 16 amino acids long. CDR3 region: CASSLRTGQGSYEQYF. In DNA form, the CDR3 reads TGTGCCAGCAGCTTAAGGACGGGACAGGGGTCCTACGAGCAGTACTTC. Complete variable domain (other parts from reference TRBV11-3 and TRBJ2-7): EAGVVQSPRYKIIEKKQPVAFWCNPISGHNTLYWYLQNLGQGPELLIRYENEEAVDDSQLPKDRFSAERLKGVDSTLKIQPAELGDSAVYLCASSLRTGQGSYEQYFGPGTRLTVT.

This sequence joins TRBV9 and TRBJ2-7; 7 nucleotides agree with TRBD1. Germline V lookup: CDR1 SGDLS, CDR2 YYNGEE. The length of the CDR3 is 15 residues. V lost 3 bases, J lost 6 bases, and 12 bases stayed unmatched. CDR3 in amino acids: CASSASRQGDGEQYF. CDR3 DNA: TGTGCCAGCAGCGCCTCCCGACAGGGTGATGGCGAGCAGTACTTC.

This clonotype was seen a few times. Mismatch with germline at one junction end may stem from a read error. J is TRBJ1-3 and V is TRBV5-5, with TRBD1 as a possible D gene (5 bases). The CDR3 has 16 residues. CDR1 is SGHKS, CDR2 YYEKEE, per germline (reference sequence). Written as DNA, the CDR3 is TGTGCCGGCAGCCAAGGAGGGTCCAGGGCTGGAAACACCATATATTTT. It translates to CAGSQGGSRAGNTIYF. The full variable domain, its missing parts supplied by reference TRBV5-5 and TRBJ1-3, is DAGVTQSPTHLIKTRGQQVTLRCSPISGHKSVSWYQQVLGQGPQFIFQYYEKEERGRGNFPDRFSARQFPNYSSELNVNALLLGDSALYLCAGSQGGSRAGNTIYFGEGSWLTVV.

V is TRBV30 and J is TRBJ1-5; D unclear. The CDR3 totals 13 residues. V shed 1 base and J shed 3 bases, with 7 bases lying between them. The germline V gene encodes CDR1 GTSNPN and CDR2 SVGIG (reference sequence). The CDR3: CAWSGAANQPQHF. The CDR3 nucleotides are TGTGCCTGGAGTGGGGCAGCCAATCAGCCCCAGCATTTT.

CDR3 DNA sequence: TGCAGCGTGGGCTCTGGAAACACCATATATTTT. It encodes CSVGSGNTIYF. The chain has TRBV29-1 and TRBJ1-3; no definite D call. The germline CDR1 and CDR2 sequences are SQVTM and ANQGSEA. The CDR3 contains 11 residues. V shed 6 bases and J shed 0 bases, with 3 bases lying between them. The complete variable domain, with remaining parts taken from reference TRBV29-1 and TRBJ1-3, reads SAVISQKPSRDICQRGTSLTIQCQVDSQVTMMFWYRQQPGQSLTLIATANQGSEATYESGFVIDKFPISRPNLTFSTLTVSNMSPEDSSIYLCSVGSGNTIYFGEGSWLTVV.

The V call is TRBV7-9, the J call TRBJ1-2; no firm D call. Between the trimmed V and J ends, which lost 5 bases and 5 bases, there was a span of 9 bases. This CDR3 has 12 amino acids. The germline CDR1 and CDR2 sequences are SEHNR and FQNEAQ (reference sequence). The CDR3 nucleotides are TGTGCCAGCAGCCTAACTCAGTATGGCTACACCTTC. It is translated as CASSLTQYGYTF.